The 18 T cell receptor beta chains in this list originate from one sample, sequenced in a study of cytomegalovirus exposure and HLA in healthy donors. The PCR employed 60 Vbeta primers together with 13 Jbeta primers. This table comes from immunoSEQ multiplex PCR, and its TCRdb copy is limited to in-frame clones, with some not included. The sample lists 75,000 to 95,000 clones, around 85% seen once, with about 2.1% in the top ten. Sequences were obtained from PBMCs. These receptors came from a man aged 18 to 29 in good health and CMV-seronegative.

The V call is TRBV5-1, the J call TRBJ2-7; D remains ambiguous. CDR1 and CDR2 from the germline V gene are SGHRS and YFSETQ. With 0 bases removed from V and 7 bases from J, the gap between germline ends came to 14 bases. The CDR3 is 14 amino acids. The CDR3 region is CASSLVVQPYEQYF. The CDR3 DNA is TGCGCCAGCAGCTTGGTAGTACAGCCTTATGAGCAGTACTTC. Filled out from reference TRBV5-1 and TRBJ2-7, the complete variable domain reads KAGVTQTPRYLIKTRGQQVTLSCSPISGHRSVSWYQQTPGQGLQFLFEYFSETQRNKGNFPGRFSGRQFSNSRSEMNVSTLELGDSALYLCASSLVVQPYEQYFGPGTRLTVT.

The chain is built from TRBV9 and TRBJ2-3, with 9 bases lining up with TRBD2. This CDR3 has 16 amino acids. The V segment lost 3 bases and the J segment 2 bases; nucleotides outside the gene matches: 7. The germline V gene has CDR1 SGDLS and CDR2 YYNGEE. Written as DNA, the CDR3 is TGTGCCAGCAGCGCGGAAATAGCGGGGGCCACAGATACGCAGTATTTT. Protein product: CASSAEIAGATDTQYF.

The chain combines TRBV6-6 with TRBJ2-7; the match to TRBD1 covers 7 bases. Germline V gene lookup returns CDR1 MNHNY and CDR2 SVGAGI (reference sequence). The CDR3 is 14 residues long. The V segment lost 6 bases and the J segment 3 bases; nucleotides outside the gene matches: 8. The CDR3 region has the DNA TGTGCCAGCAGCCGGGGACAGCCTTACTACGAGCAGTACTTC. This translates into CASSRGQPYYEQYF.

This clone was observed a single time. The chain has TRBV10-2 and TRBJ2-1, with TRBD2 matching 13 bases. Germline CDR1 and CDR2: WSHSY and SAAADI. V shed 4 bases, J shed 9 bases, and the junction held 6 bases outside the gene matches. CDR3 size: 15 residues. The CDR3 sequence: CASSGRLAGGAEQFF. The CDR3 DNA reads TGCGCCAGCAGTGGTCGACTAGCGGGAGGCGCTGAGCAGTTCTTC.

This chain joins TRBV9 and TRBJ2-5; 10 bases are shared with TRBD2. The CDR3 is 15 amino acids. The trim removed 0 bases at V and 3 bases at J, leaving 2 bases unmatched. The germline V gene has CDR1 SGDLS and CDR2 YYNGEE. The CDR3 DNA follows: TGTGCCAGCAGCGTAGGGCTAGCGGGGGAAGAGACCCAGTACTTC. This encodes CASSVGLAGEETQYF.

The rearrangement links TRBV7-2 to TRBJ2-1; 8 bases fit TRBD2. This CDR3 comprises 16 residues. The V gene end was trimmed by 1 base and the J gene end by 9 bases; junction bases not matched to a gene: 11. The germline V gene encodes CDR1 SGHTA and CDR2 FQGNSA. CDR3 amino acids: CASSLVGGLAGREQFF. The CDR3 coding sequence is TGTGCCAGCAGCTTAGTAGGTGGGCTAGCGGGCCGTGAGCAGTTCTTC.

This chain connects TRBV18 to TRBJ1-2; TRBD1 matches at 7 bases. The germline gives CDR1 KGHSH, CDR2 LQKENI. This CDR3 spans 16 amino acids. V shed 3 bases and J 4 bases; nucleotides not matched to a gene: 11. The DNA of the CDR3 is TGTGCCAGCTCACCTCTACCGGGACAGAAAAGCTATGGCTACACCTTC. Protein product: CASSPLPGQKSYGYTF.

The V gene is TRBV4-1, the J gene TRBJ1-6; D gene ambiguous. V was clipped by 4 bases and J by 7 bases, with 14 bases between them. CDR1 is MGHRA, CDR2 YSYEKL, per germline. The CDR3 contains 15 residues. The CDR3 nucleotides are TGCGCCAGCAGCCCGGTGTACAGCCCAAATTCACCCCTCCACTTT. Residues: CASSPVYSPNSPLHF.

This CDR3 is CAWSVSLSYNSPLHF. CDR3 nucleotide sequence: TGTGCCTGGAGTGTGAGTCTCTCCTATAATTCACCCCTCCACTTT. The chain is built from TRBV30 and TRBJ1-6; D call uncertain. Trimming removed 0 bases at V and 0 bases at J, with 6 bases between. Germline V lookup: CDR1 GTSNPN, CDR2 SVGIG (reference sequence). The CDR3 is 15 residues long.

CDR3 region: CASSKAQVPYEQYF. In nucleotides, the CDR3 is TGTGCCAGTAGTAAGGCGCAGGTACCCTACGAGCAGTACTTC. The rearrangement joins TRBV19 to TRBJ2-7; unclear D gene. Germline CDR1 is LNHDA and CDR2 is SQIVND (reference sequence). Trimming shortened V by 4 bases and J by 2 bases, and 12 bases separated the two germline ends. This CDR3 spans 14 amino acids. Full variable domain (outside the CDR3, taken from reference TRBV19 and TRBJ2-7): DGGITQSPKYLFRKEGQNVTLSCEQNLNHDAMYWYRQDPGQGLRLIYYSQIVNDFQKGDIAEGYSVSREKKESFPLTVTSAQKNPTAFYLCASSKAQVPYEQYFGPGTRLTVT.

This chain joins TRBV30 and TRBJ2-1; the match to TRBD2 covers 10 bases. CDR1 and CDR2 (germline): GTSNPN, SVGIG (reference sequence). Unmatched junction bases numbered 26, after V lost 2 bases and J lost 7 bases. This CDR3 is 21 amino acids long. CDR3 DNA sequence: TGTGCCTGGAGTTTTCTTAACCGCCTAGCGGGAGTCTCGATTAGTATAAATGAGCAGTTCTTC. It specifies CAWSFLNRLAGVSISINEQFF. The variable domain in full, with the rest retrieved from reference TRBV30 and TRBJ2-1, is SQTIHQWPATLVQPVGSPLSLECTVEGTSNPNLYWYRQAAGRGLQLLFYSVGIGQISSEVPQNLSASRPQDRQFILSSKKLLLSDSGFYLCAWSFLNRLAGVSISINEQFFGPGTRLTVL.

This sequence joins TRBV7-9 and TRBJ1-4; D is perhaps TRBD1 (6 bases). The length of the CDR3 is 15 residues. The germline V gene encodes CDR1 SEHNR and CDR2 FQNEAQ (reference sequence). V was shortened by 5 bases and J by 3 bases, with 13 bases between the two germline ends. Written as DNA, the CDR3 is TGTGCCAGCAGCCCGTCACAGGGTCCTAATGAAAAACTGTTTTTT. It specifies CASSPSQGPNEKLFF.

The chain is built from TRBV11-2 and TRBJ1-2, with D unresolved. V lost 2 bases, J lost 2 bases, and 9 bases lay in between. CDR3 length: 14 residues. Germline V gene sequence: CDR1 SGHAT, CDR2 FQNNGV. CDR3 sequence: CASSLTAGNYGYTF. The DNA for the CDR3 is TGTGCCAGCAGCTTAACGGCAGGCAACTATGGCTACACCTTC.

This chain links TRBV6-5 with TRBJ1-1; D remains ambiguous. CDR3 length: 13 residues. Germline values: CDR1 MNHEY, CDR2 SVGAGI. V lost 2 bases to trimming and J lost 7 bases, with 11 bases between them. CDR3 sequence: CASSYRPADEAFF. In DNA, the CDR3 is TGTGCCAGCAGTTACCGTCCCGCAGATGAAGCTTTCTTT.

The chain is built from TRBV9 and TRBJ2-1, with D unresolved. V lost 0 bases to trimming and J lost 4 bases, with 11 bases between them. The germline gives CDR1 SGDLS, CDR2 YYNGEE. CDR3 length: 15 amino acids. CDR3 region: CASSVDGLEYNEQFF. The CDR3 DNA sequence: TGTGCCAGCAGCGTAGACGGCCTAGAGTACAATGAGCAGTTCTTC.

The chain combines TRBV9 with TRBJ2-7; D ambiguous. CDR1 and CDR2 (germline): SGDLS, YYNGEE. This CDR3 contains 14 residues. V lost 0 bases and J 0 bases, leaving 7 bases between the germline ends. CDR3 DNA sequence: TGTGCCAGCAGCGTAGTGGGCAGCTCCTACGAGCAGTACTTC. It specifies CASSVVGSSYEQYF.

The V gene is TRBV5-1, the J gene TRBJ1-3; the match to TRBD1 covers 7 bases. Germline V gives CDR1 SGHRS, CDR2 YFSETQ. The trim removed 1 base at V and 4 bases at J, leaving 14 bases unmatched. This CDR3 is built from 18 residues. The CDR3 spells CASSLRGTDLSGGNTIYF. In nucleotides, the CDR3 is TGCGCCAGCAGCTTGCGAGGGACAGATCTCTCGGGCGGAAACACCATATATTTT.

This clone was counted only a few times. CDR3 sequence: CAWSGSLGTDTQYF. As DNA, the CDR3 is TGTGCCTGGAGTGGGAGTCTCGGCACAGATACGCAGTATTTT. The chain links TRBV30 to TRBJ2-3, with unresolved D. Germline V gene lookup returns CDR1 GTSNPN and CDR2 SVGIG (reference sequence). Trimming cost V 1 base and J 1 base, with 9 bases left between them. The CDR3 has 14 amino acids.